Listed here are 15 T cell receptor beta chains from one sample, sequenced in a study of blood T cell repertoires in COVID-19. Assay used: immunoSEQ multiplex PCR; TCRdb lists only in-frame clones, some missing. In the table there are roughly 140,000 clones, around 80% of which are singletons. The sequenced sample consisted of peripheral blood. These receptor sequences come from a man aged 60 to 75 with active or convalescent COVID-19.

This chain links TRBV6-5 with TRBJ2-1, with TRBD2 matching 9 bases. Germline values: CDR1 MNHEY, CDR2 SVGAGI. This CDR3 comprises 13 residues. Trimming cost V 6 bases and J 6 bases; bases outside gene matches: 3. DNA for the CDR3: TGTGCCAGCAGCAAGACTAGCGGCAATGAGCAGTTCTTC. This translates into CASSKTSGNEQFF.

The CDR3 nucleotides read TGTGCCAGCAGTGGCCTCAGGGGTGGTCAGCCCCAGCATTTT. Residues: CASSGLRGGQPQHF. This chain connects TRBV2 to TRBJ1-5; TRBD1 might be the D (6 bases). Per germline, CDR1 SNHLY and CDR2 FYNNEI. V dropped 4 bases and J dropped 6 bases, with 13 bases sitting between them. CDR3 length equals 14 residues. The full variable domain, with the rest looked up from reference TRBV2 and TRBJ1-5, is EPEVTQTPSHQVTQMGQEVILRCVPISNHLYFYWYRQILGQKVEFLVSFYNNEISEKSEIFDDQFSVERPDGSNFTLKIRSTKLEDSAMYFCASSGLRGGQPQHFGDGTRLSIL.

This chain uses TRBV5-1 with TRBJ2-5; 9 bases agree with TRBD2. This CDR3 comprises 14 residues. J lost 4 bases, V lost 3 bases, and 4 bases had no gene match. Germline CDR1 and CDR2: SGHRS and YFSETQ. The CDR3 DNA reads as TGCGCCAGCAGCTCCGGCGGGGGGGTAGAGACCCAGTACTTC. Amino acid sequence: CASSSGGGVETQYF.

The CDR3 region has the DNA TGTGCCAGCAGCCAAGCCGTCGGGACAGGGATTAGCGGCTACACCTTC. Translating gives CASSQAVGTGISGYTF. The gene calls are TRBV3-1 (or the pseudogene TRBV3-2) and TRBJ1-2, with 9 positions matching TRBD1. The CDR3 consists of 16 residues. V gave up 1 base and J gave up 8 bases; unmatched junction bases: 11. From germline, CDR1 is LGHDT and CDR2 YNNKEL (reference sequence).

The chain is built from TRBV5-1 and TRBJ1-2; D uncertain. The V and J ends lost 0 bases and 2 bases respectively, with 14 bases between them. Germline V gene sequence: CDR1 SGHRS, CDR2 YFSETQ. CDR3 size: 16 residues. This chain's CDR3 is CASSLGWQRRNYGYTF. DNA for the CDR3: TGCGCCAGCAGCTTGGGTTGGCAGCGGAGGAACTATGGCTACACCTTC.

CDR3 in DNA: TGTGCCACCCGGGACAGGGAGGGTTCGCCCCAGCATTTT. It is translated as CATRDREGSPQHF. V is TRBV24-1 and J is TRBJ1-5; 9 nucleotides align to TRBD1. The CDR3 is made up of 13 amino acids. The trim removed 9 bases at V and 9 bases at J, leaving 8 bases unmatched. Germline CDR1 and CDR2: KGHDR and SFDVKD.

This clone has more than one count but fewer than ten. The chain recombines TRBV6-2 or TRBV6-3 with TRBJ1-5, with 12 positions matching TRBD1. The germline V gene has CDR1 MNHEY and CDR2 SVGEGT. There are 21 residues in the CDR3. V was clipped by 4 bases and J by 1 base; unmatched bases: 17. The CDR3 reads CASSFRVGTGGYNPSNQPQHF. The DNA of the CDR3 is TGTGCCAGCAGTTTTCGCGTGGGGACAGGGGGCTACAACCCCAGCAATCAGCCCCAGCATTTT.

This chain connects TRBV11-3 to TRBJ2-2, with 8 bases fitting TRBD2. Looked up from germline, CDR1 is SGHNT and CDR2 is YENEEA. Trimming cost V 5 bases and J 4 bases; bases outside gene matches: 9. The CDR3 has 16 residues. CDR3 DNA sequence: TGTGCCAGCAGCCTGACGGGGGGGTTGGTCACCGGGGAGCTGTTTTTT. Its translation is CASSLTGGLVTGELFF.

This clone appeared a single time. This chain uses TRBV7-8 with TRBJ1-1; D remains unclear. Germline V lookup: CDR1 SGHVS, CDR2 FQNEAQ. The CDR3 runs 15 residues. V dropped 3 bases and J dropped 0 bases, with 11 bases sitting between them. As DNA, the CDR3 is TGTGCCAGCAGCTTCAATTACATCATGAACACTGAAGCTTTCTTT. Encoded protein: CASSFNYIMNTEAFF.

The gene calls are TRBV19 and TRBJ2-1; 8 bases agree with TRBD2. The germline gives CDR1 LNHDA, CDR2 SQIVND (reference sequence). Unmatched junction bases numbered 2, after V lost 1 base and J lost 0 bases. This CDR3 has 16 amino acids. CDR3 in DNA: TGTGCCAGTAGTATAGGACTAGCGCCCTCCTACAATGAGCAGTTCTTC. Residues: CASSIGLAPSYNEQFF. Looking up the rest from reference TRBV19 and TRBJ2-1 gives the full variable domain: DGGITQSPKYLFRKEGQNVTLSCEQNLNHDAMYWYRQDPGQGLRLIYYSQIVNDFQKGDIAEGYSVSREKKESFPLTVTSAQKNPTAFYLCASSIGLAPSYNEQFFGPGTRLTVL.

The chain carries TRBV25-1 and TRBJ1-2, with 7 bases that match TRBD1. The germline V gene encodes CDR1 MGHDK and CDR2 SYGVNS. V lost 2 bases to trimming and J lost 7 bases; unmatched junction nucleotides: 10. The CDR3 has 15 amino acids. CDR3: CASSETIGRQGGYTF. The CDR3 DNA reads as TGTGCCAGCAGTGAAACAATCGGCCGACAGGGTGGCTACACCTTC.

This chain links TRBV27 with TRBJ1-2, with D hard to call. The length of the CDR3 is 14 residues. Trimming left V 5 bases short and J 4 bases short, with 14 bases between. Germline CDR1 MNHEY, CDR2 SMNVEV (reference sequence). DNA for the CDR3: TGTGCCAGCAGTCCCCGAGCGGGTAGCTATGGCTACACCTTC. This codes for CASSPRAGSYGYTF.

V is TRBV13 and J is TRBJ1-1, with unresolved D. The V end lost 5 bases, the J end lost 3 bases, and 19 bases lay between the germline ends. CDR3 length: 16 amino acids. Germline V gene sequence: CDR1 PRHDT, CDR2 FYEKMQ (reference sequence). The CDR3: CASSLTLVESYTEAFF. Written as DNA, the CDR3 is TGTGCCAGCAGCCTCACTTTAGTCGAATCGTACACTGAAGCTTTCTTT.

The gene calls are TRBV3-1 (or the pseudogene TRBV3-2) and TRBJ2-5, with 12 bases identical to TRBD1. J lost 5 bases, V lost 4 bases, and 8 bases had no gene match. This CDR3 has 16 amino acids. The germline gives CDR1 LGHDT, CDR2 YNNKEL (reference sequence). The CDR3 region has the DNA TGTGCCAGCAGCCGAATTGGGACAGGGGGCTGGGAGACCCAGTACTTC. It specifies CASSRIGTGGWETQYF.

The DNA for the CDR3 is TGTGCCACCAGTGATTTGTTCGCCCAGAAGAATGAGCAGTTCTTC. Its protein product is CATSDLFAQKNEQFF. The genes are TRBV24-1 and TRBJ2-1; no clear D gene. Trimming took 0 bases from V and 7 from J, leaving 12 bases between them. This CDR3 spans 15 amino acids. Germline V gene sequence: CDR1 KGHDR, CDR2 SFDVKD.